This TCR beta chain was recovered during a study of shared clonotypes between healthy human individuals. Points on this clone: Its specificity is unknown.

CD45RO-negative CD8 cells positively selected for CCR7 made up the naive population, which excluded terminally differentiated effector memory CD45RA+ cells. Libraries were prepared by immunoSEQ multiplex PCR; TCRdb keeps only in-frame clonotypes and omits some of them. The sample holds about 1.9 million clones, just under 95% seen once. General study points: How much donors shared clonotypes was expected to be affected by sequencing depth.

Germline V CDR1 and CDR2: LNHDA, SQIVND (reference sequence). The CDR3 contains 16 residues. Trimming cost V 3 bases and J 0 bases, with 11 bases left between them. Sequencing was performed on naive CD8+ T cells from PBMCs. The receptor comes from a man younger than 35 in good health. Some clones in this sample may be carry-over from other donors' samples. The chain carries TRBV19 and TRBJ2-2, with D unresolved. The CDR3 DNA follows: TGTGCCAGTAGTATGTTCGGCAGAGCGAACACCGGGGAGCTGTTTTTT. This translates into CASSMFGRANTGELFF.